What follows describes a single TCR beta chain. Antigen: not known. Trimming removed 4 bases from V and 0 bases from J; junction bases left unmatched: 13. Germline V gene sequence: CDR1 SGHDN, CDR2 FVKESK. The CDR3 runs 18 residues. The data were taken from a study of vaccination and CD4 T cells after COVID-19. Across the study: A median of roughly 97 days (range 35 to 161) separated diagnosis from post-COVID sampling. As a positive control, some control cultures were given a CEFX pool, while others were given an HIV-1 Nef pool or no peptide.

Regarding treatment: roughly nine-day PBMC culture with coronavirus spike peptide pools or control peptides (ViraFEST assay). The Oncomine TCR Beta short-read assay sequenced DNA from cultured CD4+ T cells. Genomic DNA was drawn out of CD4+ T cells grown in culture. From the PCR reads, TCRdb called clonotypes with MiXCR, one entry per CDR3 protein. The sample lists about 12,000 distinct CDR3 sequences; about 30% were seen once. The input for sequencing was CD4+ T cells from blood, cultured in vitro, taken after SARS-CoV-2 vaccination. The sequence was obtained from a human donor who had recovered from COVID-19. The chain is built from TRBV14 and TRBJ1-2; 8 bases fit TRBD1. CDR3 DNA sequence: TGTGCCAGCAGCCTACTGACAGGGGCCCGACGAACTAACTATGGCTACACCTTC. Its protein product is CASSLLTGARRTNYGYTF.